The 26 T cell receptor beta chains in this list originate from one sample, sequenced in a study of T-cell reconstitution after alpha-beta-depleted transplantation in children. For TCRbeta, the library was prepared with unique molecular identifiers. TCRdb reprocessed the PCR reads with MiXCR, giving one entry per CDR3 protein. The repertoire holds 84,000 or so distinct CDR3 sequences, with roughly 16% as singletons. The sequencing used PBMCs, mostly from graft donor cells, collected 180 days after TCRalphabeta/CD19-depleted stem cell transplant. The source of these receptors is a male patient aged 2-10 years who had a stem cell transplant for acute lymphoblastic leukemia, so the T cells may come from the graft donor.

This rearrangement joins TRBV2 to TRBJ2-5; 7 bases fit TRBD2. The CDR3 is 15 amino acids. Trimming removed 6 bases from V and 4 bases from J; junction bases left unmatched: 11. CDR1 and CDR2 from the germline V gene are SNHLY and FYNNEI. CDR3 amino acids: CASSAGTTSRETQYF. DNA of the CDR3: TGTGCCAGCAGCGCCGGGACTACCTCGCGAGAGACCCAGTACTTC.

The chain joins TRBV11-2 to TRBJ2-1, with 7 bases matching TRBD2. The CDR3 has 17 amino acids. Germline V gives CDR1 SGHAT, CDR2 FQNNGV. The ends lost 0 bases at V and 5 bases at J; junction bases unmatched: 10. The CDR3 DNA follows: TGTGCCAGCAGCTTAGACGCGGGAGATTATTTGGACAATGAGCAGTTCTTC. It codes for CASSLDAGDYLDNEQFF.

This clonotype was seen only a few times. DNA of the CDR3: TGTGCCAGCAGCGGACGGGGCGGGGAGCTGTTTTTT. This codes for CASSGRGGELFF. This chain connects TRBV7-2 to TRBJ2-2; perhaps TRBD2 as D (5 bases). V lost 5 bases and J lost 7, with 8 bases in between. Germline values: CDR1 SGHTA, CDR2 FQGNSA. The CDR3 contains 12 residues.

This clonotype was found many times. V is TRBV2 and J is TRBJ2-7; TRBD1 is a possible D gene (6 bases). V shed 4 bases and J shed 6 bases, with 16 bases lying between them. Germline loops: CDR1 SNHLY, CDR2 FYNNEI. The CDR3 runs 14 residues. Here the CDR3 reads CASSVIGTFGEQYF. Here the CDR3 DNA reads TGTGCCAGCAGTGTGATCGGGACATTCGGCGAGCAGTACTTC.

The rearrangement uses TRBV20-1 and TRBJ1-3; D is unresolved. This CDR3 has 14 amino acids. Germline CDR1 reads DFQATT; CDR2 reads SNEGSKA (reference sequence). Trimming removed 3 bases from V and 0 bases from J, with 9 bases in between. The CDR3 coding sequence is TGCAGTGCTAGTCTTTCCAGCTCTGGAAACACCATATATTTT. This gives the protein CSASLSSSGNTIYF.

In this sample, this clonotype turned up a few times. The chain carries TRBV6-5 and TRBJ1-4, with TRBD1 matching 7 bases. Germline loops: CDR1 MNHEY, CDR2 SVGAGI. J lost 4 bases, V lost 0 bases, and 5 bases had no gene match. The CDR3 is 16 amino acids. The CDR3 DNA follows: TGTGCCAGCAGTTACTCTCCTGGGACAGTTAATGAAAAACTGTTTTTT. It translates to CASSYSPGTVNEKLFF.

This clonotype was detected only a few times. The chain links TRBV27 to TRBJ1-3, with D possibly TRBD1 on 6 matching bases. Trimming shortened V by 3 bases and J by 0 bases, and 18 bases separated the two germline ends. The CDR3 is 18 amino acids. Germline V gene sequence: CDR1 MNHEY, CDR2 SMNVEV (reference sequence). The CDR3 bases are TGTGCCAGCAGTTTGGGGCCCGACAGGACAAGCTCTGGAAACACCATATATTTT. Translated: CASSLGPDRTSSGNTIYF.

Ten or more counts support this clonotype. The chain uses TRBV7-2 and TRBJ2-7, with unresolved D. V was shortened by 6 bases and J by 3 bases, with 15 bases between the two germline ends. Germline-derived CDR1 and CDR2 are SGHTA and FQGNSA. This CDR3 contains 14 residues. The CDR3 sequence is CASSSMAGIYEQYF. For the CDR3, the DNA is TGTGCCAGCAGTTCTATGGCTGGGATCTACGAGCAGTACTTC.

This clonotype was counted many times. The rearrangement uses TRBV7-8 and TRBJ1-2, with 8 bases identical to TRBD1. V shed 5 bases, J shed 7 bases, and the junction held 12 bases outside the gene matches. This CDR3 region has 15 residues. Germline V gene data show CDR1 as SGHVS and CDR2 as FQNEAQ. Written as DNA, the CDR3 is TGTGCCAGCAGCCGACCCCGACAGGGGCTGAGTGGCTACACCTTC. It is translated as CASSRPRQGLSGYTF.

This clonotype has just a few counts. CDR3 nucleotides: TGCAGCGTTGTAACAGGGGCACATCAGCCCCAGCATTTT. Protein product: CSVVTGAHQPQHF. The chain carries TRBV29-1 and TRBJ1-5; 7 nucleotides match TRBD1. This CDR3 is built from 13 residues. CDR1 is SQVTM and CDR2 is ANQGSEA in the germline V gene. J lost 5 bases, V lost 4 bases, and 5 bases had no gene match.

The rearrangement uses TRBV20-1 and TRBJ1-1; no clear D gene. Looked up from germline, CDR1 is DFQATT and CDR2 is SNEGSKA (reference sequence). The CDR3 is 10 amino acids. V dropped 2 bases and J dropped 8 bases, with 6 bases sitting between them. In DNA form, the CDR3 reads TGCAGTGCTAGACGCCAGGAAGCTTTCTTT. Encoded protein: CSARRQEAFF.

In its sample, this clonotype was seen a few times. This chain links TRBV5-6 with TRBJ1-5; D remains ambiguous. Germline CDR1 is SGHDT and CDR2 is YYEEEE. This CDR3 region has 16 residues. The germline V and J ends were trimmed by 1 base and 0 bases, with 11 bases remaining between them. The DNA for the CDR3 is TGTGCCAGCAGCTTGAGTAAACGGAATAGCAATCAGCCCCAGCATTTT. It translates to CASSLSKRNSNQPQHF.

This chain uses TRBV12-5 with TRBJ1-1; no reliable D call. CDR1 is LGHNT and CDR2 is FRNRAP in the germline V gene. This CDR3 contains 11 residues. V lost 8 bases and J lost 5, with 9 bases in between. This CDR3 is CASNRGTEAFF. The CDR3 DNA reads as TGTGCTAGTAACCGGGGTACTGAAGCTTTCTTT. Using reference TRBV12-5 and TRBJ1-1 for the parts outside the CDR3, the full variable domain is DARVTQTPRHKVTEMGQEVTMRCQPILGHNTVFWYRQTMMQGLELLAYFRNRAPLDDSGMPKDRFSAEMPDATLATLKIQPSEPRDSAVYFCASNRGTEAFFGQGTRLTVV.

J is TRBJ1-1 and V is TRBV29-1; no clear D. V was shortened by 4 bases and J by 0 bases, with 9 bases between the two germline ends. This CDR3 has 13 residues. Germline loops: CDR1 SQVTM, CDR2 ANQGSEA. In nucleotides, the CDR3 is TGCAGCGTTGCGTTCGGACTGAACACTGAAGCTTTCTTT. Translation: CSVAFGLNTEAFF.

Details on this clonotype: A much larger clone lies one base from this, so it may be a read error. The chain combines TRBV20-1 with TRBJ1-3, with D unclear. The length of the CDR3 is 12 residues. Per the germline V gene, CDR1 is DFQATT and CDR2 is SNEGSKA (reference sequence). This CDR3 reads CSARRLGNTKYF. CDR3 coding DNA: TGCAGTGCTAGGCGACTTGGAAACACCAAATATTTT.

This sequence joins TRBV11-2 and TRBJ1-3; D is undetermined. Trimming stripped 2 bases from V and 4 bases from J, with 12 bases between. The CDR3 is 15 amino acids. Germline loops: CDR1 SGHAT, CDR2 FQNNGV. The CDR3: CASSLRAPEGNTIYF. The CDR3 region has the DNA TGTGCCAGCAGCTTACGGGCGCCGGAGGGAAACACCATATATTTT.

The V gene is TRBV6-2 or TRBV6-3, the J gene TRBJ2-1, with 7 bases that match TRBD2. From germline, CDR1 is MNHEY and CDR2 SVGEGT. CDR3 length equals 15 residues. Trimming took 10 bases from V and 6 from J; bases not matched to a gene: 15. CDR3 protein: CATKRAGLGGNEQFF. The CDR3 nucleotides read TGTGCCACCAAACGAGCGGGACTGGGGGGCAATGAGCAGTTCTTC.

The CDR3 DNA sequence: TGTGCCAGCAGCTTAGGCGGGGACAGGTCTAACTATGGCTACACCTTC. It yields the protein CASSLGGDRSNYGYTF. The chain has TRBV7-9 and TRBJ1-2; TRBD1 matches 8 bases. CDR1 is SEHNR, CDR2 FQNEAQ, per germline (reference sequence). Germline trimming cut 1 base from V and 0 bases from J; bases unmatched to any gene: 4. The CDR3 totals 16 residues.

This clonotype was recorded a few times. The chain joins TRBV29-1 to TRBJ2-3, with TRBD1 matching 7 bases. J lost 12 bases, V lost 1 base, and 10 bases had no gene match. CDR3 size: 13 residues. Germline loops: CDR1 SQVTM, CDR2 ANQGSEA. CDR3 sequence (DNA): TGCAGCGTTGAAGGACAGGGTCCAGGATCACAGTATTTT. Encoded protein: CSVEGQGPGSQYF.

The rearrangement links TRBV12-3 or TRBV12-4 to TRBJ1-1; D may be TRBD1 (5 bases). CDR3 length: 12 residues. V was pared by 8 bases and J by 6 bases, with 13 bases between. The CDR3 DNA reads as TGTGCCAGCCCTGGGGGTGGGGCTGAAGCTTTCTTT. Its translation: CASPGGGAEAFF.

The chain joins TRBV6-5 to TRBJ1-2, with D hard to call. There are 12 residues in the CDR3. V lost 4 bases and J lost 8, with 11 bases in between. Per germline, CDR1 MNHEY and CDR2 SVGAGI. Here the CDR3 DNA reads TGTGCCAGCAGTTGGGAGGGTAGAGGCTACACCTTC. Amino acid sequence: CASSWEGRGYTF.

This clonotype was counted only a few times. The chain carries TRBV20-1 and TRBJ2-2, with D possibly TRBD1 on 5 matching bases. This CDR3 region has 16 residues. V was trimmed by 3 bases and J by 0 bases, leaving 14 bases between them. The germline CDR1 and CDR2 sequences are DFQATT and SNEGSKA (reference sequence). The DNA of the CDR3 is TGCAGTGCTAGCCCTACCAGCAGGGCGAACACCGGGGAGCTGTTTTTT. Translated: CSASPTSRANTGELFF.

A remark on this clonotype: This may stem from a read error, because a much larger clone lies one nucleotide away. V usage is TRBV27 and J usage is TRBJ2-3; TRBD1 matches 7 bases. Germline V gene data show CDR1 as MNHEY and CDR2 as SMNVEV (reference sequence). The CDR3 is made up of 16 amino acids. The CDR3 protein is CASSLTTGLNTETQYF. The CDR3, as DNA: TGTGCCAGCAGCCTCACGACAGGGTTGAACACAGAAACGCAGTATTTT.

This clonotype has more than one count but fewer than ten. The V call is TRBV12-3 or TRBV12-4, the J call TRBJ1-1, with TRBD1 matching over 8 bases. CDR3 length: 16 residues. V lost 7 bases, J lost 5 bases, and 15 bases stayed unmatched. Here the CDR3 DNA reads TGTGCCAGCACGCCCGCCATGGACAGGGTGGGGACTGAAGCTTTCTTT. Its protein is CASTPAMDRVGTEAFF.

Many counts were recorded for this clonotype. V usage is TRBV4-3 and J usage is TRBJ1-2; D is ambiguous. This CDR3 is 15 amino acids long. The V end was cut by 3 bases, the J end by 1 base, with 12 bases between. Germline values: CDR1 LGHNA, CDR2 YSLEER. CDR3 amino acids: CASSQDTPGNYGYTF. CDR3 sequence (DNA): TGCGCCAGCAGCCAGGATACACCGGGTAACTATGGCTACACCTTC.

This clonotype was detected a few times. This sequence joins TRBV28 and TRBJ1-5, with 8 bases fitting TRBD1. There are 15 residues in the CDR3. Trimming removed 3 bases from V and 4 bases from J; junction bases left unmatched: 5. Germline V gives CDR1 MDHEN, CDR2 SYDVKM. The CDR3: CASSFRTGRNQPQHF. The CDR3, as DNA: TGTGCCAGCAGTTTTAGGACAGGGAGAAATCAGCCCCAGCATTTT. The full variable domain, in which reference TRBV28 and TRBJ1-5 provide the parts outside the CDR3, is DVKVTQSSRYLVKRTGEKVFLECVQDMDHENMFWYRQDPGLGLRLIYFSYDVKMKEKGDIPEGYSVSREKKERFSLILESASTNQTSMYLCASSFRTGRNQPQHFGDGTRLSIL.